The rows below give T cell receptor beta chains drawn from one sample of a study of identical twins. Via MiXCR, TCRdb re-called the 5' RACE reads, giving one row per CDR3 protein. The sample includes 1.5 million to 2 million distinct CDR3 sequences, around 29% seen only once; the top ten take over 0.25%. Sequencing was carried out using cord blood. Receptors were obtained from a newborn girl in good health. Each CDR3 is given with its conserved first and last residue. The D gene is left open where the match is weak. Clone size appears in some rows only: once, few, many, or a class for an expanded clone.

V gene,J gene,D gene,CDR3 length,clone size,CDR3 DNA,CDR3 protein
TRBV29-1,TRBJ2-1,TRBD1,13,many,TGCAGCGTCGCGGACAGGGGGTGGGATGAGCAGTTCTTC,CSVADRGWDEQFF
TRBV27,TRBJ1-1,TRBD1,14,-,TGTGCCAGCAGTCTATTGGGACAGACCACTGAAGCTTTCTTT,CASSLLGQTTEAFF
TRBV11-2,TRBJ2-7,-,14,-,TGTGCCAGCAGCCCGCTTTCGGGTAGTTACGAGCAGTACTTC,CASSPLSGSYEQYF
TRBV24-1,TRBJ2-1,-,14,-,TGTGCCACCGGCCGGGACGGGCAATACAATGAGCAGTTCTTC,CATGRDGQYNEQFF
TRBV20-1,TRBJ2-1,TRBD2,16,-,TGCAGTGCCAATGCCCCGGGACTATCGGGGTACAATGAGCAGTTCTTC,CSANAPGLSGYNEQFF
TRBV21-1,TRBJ2-3,-,18,few,TGTGCCAGCAGCAAAGAGTGGAGCGGGGGCCCCCCCACAGATACGCAGTATTTT,CASSKEWSGGPPTDTQYF
TRBV5-1,TRBJ2-3,-,14,many,TGTGCCAGCAGCCCTAGGGACCGCACAGATACGCAGTATTTT,CASSPRDRTDTQYF
TRBV4-2,TRBJ2-7,TRBD2,16,few,TGTGCCAGCGGGTCTTATAGCGGGAGTGACCCCTACGAGCAGTACTTC,CASGSYSGSDPYEQYF
TRBV20-1,TRBJ2-3,-,16,-,TGCAGTGCTAGTGTGAGGACTTCCTATGGGGCAGATACGCAGTATTTT,CSASVRTSYGADTQYF
TRBV9,TRBJ2-1,TRBD2,15,-,TGTGCCAGCAGCGTAGGAGCGGGGGGGTACAATGAGCAGTTCTTC,CASSVGAGGYNEQFF
TRBV12-3/TRBV12-4,TRBJ2-5,TRBD1,14,-,TGTGCCAGCAGTGTGGACAGGGTACAAGAGACCCAGTACTTC,CASSVDRVQETQYF
TRBV9,TRBJ2-1,TRBD2,14,few,TGTGCCAGCAGTCCCGGGACTAGGAGGACTCTGCAGTTCTTC,CASSPGTRRTLQFF
TRBV7-2,TRBJ2-7,-,15,-,TGTGCCAGCAGCTTAGAGCCGCGATCGGATTACGAGCAGTACTTC,CASSLEPRSDYEQYF
TRBV5-1,TRBJ2-3,TRBD1,15,many,TGCGCCAGCAGCGCCCGGACAGGGGGCACAGATACGCAGTATTTT,CASSARTGGTDTQYF
TRBV5-1,TRBJ2-3,-,15,once,TGCGCCAGCAGCTCTTTGGGGGCTAGCACAGATACGCAGTATTTT,CASSSLGASTDTQYF
TRBV6-1,TRBJ2-5,TRBD1,13,-,TGTGCCAGCAGTGAACGACAGGGGGAGACCCAGTACTTC,CASSERQGETQYF
TRBV20-1,TRBJ1-4,-,13,-,TGCAGTGCTAGAGATGGACAGAATGAAAAACTGTTTTTT,CSARDGQNEKLFF
TRBV3-1,TRBJ2-3,-,11,-,TGTGCCAGCAGCCATGCAGATGCGCAGTATTTT,CASSHADAQYF
TRBV20-1,TRBJ1-2,-,19,few,TGCAGTGCTAGAGCGAATCTGCATCCCCGGACCCCGTTCCTCCATGGCTACACCTTC,CSARANLHPRTPFLHGYTF
TRBV19,TRBJ2-1,-,21,-,TGTGCCAGTAGCCACATCCCAGACAGCCACCTCATGGGGAGCTCCTACAATGAGCAGTTCTTC,CASSHIPDSHLMGSSYNEQFF
TRBV3-1,TRBJ1-3,-,15,-,TGTGCCAGCAGCCAAGAATCCGGGTCCGGAAACACCATATATTTT,CASSQESGSGNTIYF
TRBV20-1,TRBJ2-7,TRBD1,15,few,TGCAGTGCTCCAGATCCCGGGACAGGGAGGAACGAGCAGTACTTC,CSAPDPGTGRNEQYF
TRBV25-1,TRBJ2-3,-,15,many,TGTGCCAGCAGTGAATCTCCAGGGGGCACAGATACGCAGTATTTT,CASSESPGGTDTQYF
TRBV6-5,TRBJ2-7,TRBD1,14,few,TGTGCCAGCAGTTACTCGGGGACAGTGAACGAGCAGTACTTC,CASSYSGTVNEQYF
TRBV19,TRBJ1-6,-,16,-,TGTGCCAGTAGTATAGGACCCAGGTTGTGGGATTCACCCCTCCACTTT,CASSIGPRLWDSPLHF
TRBV12-5,TRBJ2-1,TRBD2,19,-,TGTGCTAGTGGTTTGGTAGTTAGCGGGGGACGGAGCTCCTACAATGAGCAGTTCTTC,CASGLVVSGGRSSYNEQFF
TRBV29-1,TRBJ2-5,-,12,many,TGCAGTGGGGGTATTGAACAAGAGACCCAGTACTTC,CSGGIEQETQYF
TRBV13,TRBJ2-5,-,14,-,TGTGCCAGCAGCTTTACTAATACAAAAGAGACCCAGTACTTC,CASSFTNTKETQYF
TRBV4-2,TRBJ2-1,TRBD1,16,few,TGTGCCAGCAGCCACCCGTGGACAGGGGCTTACAATGAGCAGTTCTTC,CASSHPWTGAYNEQFF
TRBV6-5,TRBJ1-2,TRBD1,14,-,TGTGCCAGCAGAAGGACAGGAAAGAACTATGGCTACACCTTC,CASRRTGKNYGYTF
TRBV6-1,TRBJ2-7,TRBD1,13,once,TGTGCCAGCAGTCGCCGGGACAGGGGCGAGCAGTACTTC,CASSRRDRGEQYF
TRBV29-1,TRBJ1-2,TRBD1,15,many,TGCAGCGTTGTCCCTTCGACAGGGCCTAACTATGGCTACACCTTC,CSVVPSTGPNYGYTF
TRBV10-3,TRBJ2-7,-,14,-,TGTGCCATCAGTGAGTCCCTCCTAGCCTACGAGCAGTACTTC,CAISESLLAYEQYF
TRBV6-1,TRBJ1-4,TRBD1,13,-,TGTGCCAGCATGGACAGGGCGGAGGAAAAACTGTTTTTT,CASMDRAEEKLFF
TRBV10-3,TRBJ1-2,-,11,few,TGTGCCATCAGTGACTCCCTGGGCTACACCTTC,CAISDSLGYTF
TRBV27,TRBJ2-7,TRBD2,15,-,TGTGCCAGCATCGTGACTAGCGGGAGATACAATGAGCAGTACTTC,CASIVTSGRYNEQYF
TRBV25-1,TRBJ1-4,TRBD1,14,few,TGCGCCAGCAGTGAGACAGGGGGGAATGAAAAACTGTTTTTT,CASSETGGNEKLFF